In this sample, the clone carrying this T cell receptor (beta chain) turned up many times. Trimming removed 10 bases from V and 0 bases from J, with 23 bases in between. CDR3 length: 18 amino acids. The V gene's germline CDR1 is SGDLS and CDR2 YYNGEE. This entry comes from a study of Graves' ophthalmopathy and Graves' hyperthyroidism. CDR3 regions of TCR beta were amplified from RNA transcripts. First-round RT-PCR used HTBI primers; second-round multiplex PCR followed. Each CDR3 protein is one row after TCRdb ran MiXCR on the multiplex PCR reads. This sample has 620,000 or so distinct CDR3 sequences; about a fifth occur once, and the top ten carry more than 5.5%.

The specimen sequenced was peripheral blood. This TCR derives from a woman between 18 and 30 years old with stable Graves' hyperthyroidism. Some clones in this sample may be carry-over from other donors' samples. The chain links TRBV9 to TRBJ1-6; the D is unclear. CDR3 bases: TGTGCCTTTCCCAGCGCGTTTAGGTGGCGCTCCTATAATTCACCCCTCCACTTT. Amino acid sequence: CAFPSAFRWRSYNSPLHF.